In its sample, the clone carrying this T cell receptor (beta chain) was seen many times. The antigen remains undetermined. This library used roughly 430 ng RNA and molecular barcoded adaptors spanning alpha/delta and beta/gamma chains. MiXCR was run by TCRdb on the reads, yielding one entry per CDR3 protein. The sample records fewer than 45,000 distinct CDR3 sequences, roughly 12% being singletons. The data were obtained in a study of read filtering for tumor transcriptome and immune sequencing. Overall study findings and caveats: Even smaller IR-seq throughput identified most shared clonotypes. Without single-read clonotypes, shared clonotype proportions correlated more between IR-seq and RNA-seq.

V lost 7 bases and J lost 3, with 18 bases in between. CDR1 MNHEY and CDR2 SMNVEV come from the germline V gene (reference sequence). The CDR3 is 15 residues long. The TCR was taken from a donor at least 40 years old with multiple myeloma. Sequencing was done on a sample of a population of CD138-negative cells sorted from bone marrow. The V and J genes are TRBV27 and TRBJ1-1; D may be TRBD1 (5 bases). CDR3 sequence reads: CASIPIGGQYTEAFF. The CDR3 coding sequence is TGTGCCAGCATCCCGATCGGGGGTCAATACACTGAAGCTTTCTTT.